This TCR beta chain was identified in a study of cytomegalovirus exposure and HLA in healthy donors. Primers included in the PCR were 60 Vbeta and 13 Jbeta primers. Libraries were prepared by immunoSEQ multiplex PCR; TCRdb keeps only in-frame clonotypes and omits some of them. The table records roughly 110,000 clones, roughly four fifths of them present only once. Though nominally healthy at sampling, donors likely had unrecorded immune exposures. Notes on the study in general: Most TCR sequences were seen very rarely across donors, but some public TCRs occurred in many. In a later analysis, at a false discovery rate of 0.05, 16,951 TCR beta sequences were associated with HLA alleles.

Remarks on this clone: Its antigen remains unidentified.

In germline, CDR1 is GTSNPN, CDR2 SVGIG (reference sequence). Trimming shortened V by 2 bases and J by 8 bases, and 12 bases separated the two germline ends. The CDR3 length is 12 residues. The receptor was isolated from a man under 40 in good health and CMV-seropositive. The sample was PBMCs. The rearrangement links TRBV30 to TRBJ1-2; D remains unclear. CDR3 sequence (DNA): TGTGCCTGGAGTCTTGAGGGCCAGGGCTACACCTTC. This translates into CAWSLEGQGYTF.